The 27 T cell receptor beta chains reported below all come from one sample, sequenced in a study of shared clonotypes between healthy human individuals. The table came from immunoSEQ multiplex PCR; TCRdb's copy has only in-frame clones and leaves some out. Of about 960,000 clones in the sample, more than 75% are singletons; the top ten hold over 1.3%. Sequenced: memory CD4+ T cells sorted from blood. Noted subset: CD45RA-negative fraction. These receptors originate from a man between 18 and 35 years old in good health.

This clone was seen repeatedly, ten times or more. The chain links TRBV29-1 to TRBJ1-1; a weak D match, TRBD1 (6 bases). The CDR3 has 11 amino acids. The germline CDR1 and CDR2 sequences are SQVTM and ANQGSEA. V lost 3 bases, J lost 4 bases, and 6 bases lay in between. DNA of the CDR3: TGCAGCGTTGAGGACAGCACTGAAGCTTTCTTT. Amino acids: CSVEDSTEAFF.

CDR3 sequence: CASSLGNLYNSPLHF. The CDR3 DNA reads TGTGCCAGCAGCTTGGGTAATCTCTATAATTCACCCCTCCACTTT. The chain couples TRBV5-5 to TRBJ1-6; D is uncertain. The germline V and J ends were trimmed by 0 bases and 3 bases, with 7 bases remaining between them. CDR1 is SGHKS and CDR2 is YYEKEE in the germline V gene (reference sequence). The CDR3 totals 15 residues.

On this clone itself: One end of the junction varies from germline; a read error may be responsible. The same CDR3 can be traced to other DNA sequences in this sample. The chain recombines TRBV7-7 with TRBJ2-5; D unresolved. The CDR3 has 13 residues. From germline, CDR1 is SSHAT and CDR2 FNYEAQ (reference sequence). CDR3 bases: TGTGCTAGCAGCTTTTCACAGCAAGAGACCCAGTACTTC. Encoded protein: CASSFSQQETQYF.

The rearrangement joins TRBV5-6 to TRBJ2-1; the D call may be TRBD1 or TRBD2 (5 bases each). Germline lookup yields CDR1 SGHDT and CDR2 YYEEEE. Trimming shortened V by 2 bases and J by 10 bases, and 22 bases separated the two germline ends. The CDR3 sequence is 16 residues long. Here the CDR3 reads CASSLGAGDPSGEQFF. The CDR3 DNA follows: TGTGCCAGCAGCTTAGGGGCCGGGGACCCCTCAGGCGAGCAGTTCTTC. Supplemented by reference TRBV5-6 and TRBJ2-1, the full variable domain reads DAGVTQSPTHLIKTRGQQVTLRCSPKSGHDTVSWYQQALGQGPQFIFQYYEEEERQRGNFPDRFSGHQFPNYSSELNVNALLLGDSALYLCASSLGAGDPSGEQFFGPGTRLTVL.

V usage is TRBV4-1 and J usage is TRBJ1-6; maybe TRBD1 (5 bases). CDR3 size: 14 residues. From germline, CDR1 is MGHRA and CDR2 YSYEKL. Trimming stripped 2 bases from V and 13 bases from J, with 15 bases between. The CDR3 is CASSQTPGGTPLHF. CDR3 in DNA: TGCGCCAGCAGCCAAACCCCCGGGGGGACTCCCCTCCACTTT.

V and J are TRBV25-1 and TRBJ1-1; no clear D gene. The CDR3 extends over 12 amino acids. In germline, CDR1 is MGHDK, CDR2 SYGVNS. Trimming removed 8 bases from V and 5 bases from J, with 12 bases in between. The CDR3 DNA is TGTGCCAGCTCCGGGAGTGGGACTGAAGCTTTCTTT. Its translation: CASSGSGTEAFF.

The CDR3 sequence: CASSLGRGTDTQYF. As DNA, the CDR3 is TGTGCCAGCAGCTTAGGGAGGGGGACAGATACGCAGTATTTT. The chain carries TRBV7-8 and TRBJ2-3; D may match TRBD1 or TRBD2 (6 bases each). V lost 1 base, J lost 3 bases, and 8 bases lay in between. The CDR3 extends over 14 amino acids. Germline V gives CDR1 SGHVS, CDR2 FQNEAQ.

Here the CDR3 reads CASTSQGSGANVLTF. In nucleotides, the CDR3 is TGTGCCAGTACCAGTCAGGGCTCTGGGGCCAACGTCCTGACTTTC. The rearrangement uses TRBV19 and TRBJ2-6, with a weak D call TRBD1 (5 bases). The CDR3 contains 15 residues. In germline, CDR1 is LNHDA, CDR2 SQIVND (reference sequence). Trimming shortened V by 7 bases and J by 0 bases, and 10 bases separated the two germline ends.

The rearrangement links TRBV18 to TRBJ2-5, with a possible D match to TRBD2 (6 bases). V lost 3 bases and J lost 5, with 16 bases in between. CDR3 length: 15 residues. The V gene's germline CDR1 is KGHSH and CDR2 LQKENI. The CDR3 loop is CASSPSGGGWETQYF. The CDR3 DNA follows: TGTGCCAGCTCACCGAGTGGAGGAGGGTGGGAGACCCAGTACTTC.

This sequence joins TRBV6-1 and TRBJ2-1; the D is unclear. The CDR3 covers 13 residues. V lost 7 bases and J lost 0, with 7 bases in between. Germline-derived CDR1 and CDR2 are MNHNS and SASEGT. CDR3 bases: TGTGCCAGCAAAGTGTACTCCTACAATGAGCAGTTCTTC. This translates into CASKVYSYNEQFF.

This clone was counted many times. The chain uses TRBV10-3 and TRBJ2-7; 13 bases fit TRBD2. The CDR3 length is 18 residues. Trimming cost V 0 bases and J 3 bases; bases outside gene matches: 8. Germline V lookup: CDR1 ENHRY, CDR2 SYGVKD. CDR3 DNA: TGTGCCATCAGTGAGTCTCCGGGACTAGCGGGAAATCACTACGAGCAGTACTTC. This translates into CAISESPGLAGNHYEQYF.

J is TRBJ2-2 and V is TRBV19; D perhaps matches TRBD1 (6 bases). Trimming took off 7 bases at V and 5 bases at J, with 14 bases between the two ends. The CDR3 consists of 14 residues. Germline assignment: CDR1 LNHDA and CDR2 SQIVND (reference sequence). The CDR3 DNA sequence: TGTGCCAGTATGGGCAGGGGATTGACCGGGGAGCTGTTTTTT. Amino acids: CASMGRGLTGELFF. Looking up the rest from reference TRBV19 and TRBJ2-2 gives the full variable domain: DGGITQSPKYLFRKEGQNVTLSCEQNLNHDAMYWYRQDPGQGLRLIYYSQIVNDFQKGDIAEGYSVSREKKESFPLTVTSAQKNPTAFYLCASMGRGLTGELFFGEGSRLTVL.

DNA of the CDR3: TGTGCCAGCAGCGCGGGGGCCCATAGCACAGATACGCAGTATTTT. As protein: CASSAGAHSTDTQYF. V usage is TRBV9 and J usage is TRBJ2-3; D is tentatively TRBD1 or TRBD2 (6 bases each). CDR1 SGDLS and CDR2 YYNGEE come from the germline V gene. This CDR3 comprises 15 residues. The V and J ends lost 3 bases and 0 bases respectively, with 11 bases between them.

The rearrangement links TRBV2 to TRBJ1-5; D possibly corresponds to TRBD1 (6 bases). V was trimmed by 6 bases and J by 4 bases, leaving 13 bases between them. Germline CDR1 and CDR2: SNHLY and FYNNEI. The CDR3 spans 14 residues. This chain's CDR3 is CASSGAQGNQPQHF. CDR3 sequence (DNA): TGTGCCAGCAGCGGGGCCCAGGGGAATCAGCCCCAGCATTTT.

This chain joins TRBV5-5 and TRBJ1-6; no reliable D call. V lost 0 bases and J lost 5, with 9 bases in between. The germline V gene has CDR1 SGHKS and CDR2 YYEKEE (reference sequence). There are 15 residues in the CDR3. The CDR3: CASSLGPADNSPLHF. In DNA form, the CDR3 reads TGTGCCAGCAGCTTGGGACCGGCCGATAATTCACCCCTCCACTTT.

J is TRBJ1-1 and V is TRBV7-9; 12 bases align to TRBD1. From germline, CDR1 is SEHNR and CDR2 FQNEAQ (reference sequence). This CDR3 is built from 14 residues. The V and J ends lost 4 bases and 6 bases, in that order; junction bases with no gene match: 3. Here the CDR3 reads CASSSGQGAPEAFF. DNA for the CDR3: TGTGCCAGCAGCTCGGGACAGGGGGCGCCTGAAGCTTTCTTT.

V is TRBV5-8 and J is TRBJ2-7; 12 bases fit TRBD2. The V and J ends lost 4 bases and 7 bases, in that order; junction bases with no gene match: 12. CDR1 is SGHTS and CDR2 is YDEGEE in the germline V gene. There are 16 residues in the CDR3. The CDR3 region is CASSKALAGGPREQYF. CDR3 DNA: TGTGCCAGCAGCAAGGCCCTAGCGGGAGGGCCGAGGGAGCAGTACTTC.

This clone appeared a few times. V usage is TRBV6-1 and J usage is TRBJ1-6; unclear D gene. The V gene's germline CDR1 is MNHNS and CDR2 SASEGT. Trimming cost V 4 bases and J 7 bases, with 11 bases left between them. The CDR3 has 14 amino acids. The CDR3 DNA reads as TGTGCCAGCAGTGCCACATTCTCCAATTCACCCCTCCACTTT. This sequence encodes CASSATFSNSPLHF.

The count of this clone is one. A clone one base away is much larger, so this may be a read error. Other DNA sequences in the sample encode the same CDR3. The CDR3 sequence is CASSLDRGDTEAFF. The CDR3 region has the DNA TGTGCCAGCAGCCTGGACAGGGGGGACACTGAAGCTTTCTTT. The chain uses TRBV11-1 and TRBJ1-1; 10 bases fit TRBD1. CDR1 and CDR2 (germline): SGHAT, FQDESV (reference sequence). Trimming cost V 5 bases and J 3 bases; bases outside gene matches: 3. CDR3 length equals 14 residues.

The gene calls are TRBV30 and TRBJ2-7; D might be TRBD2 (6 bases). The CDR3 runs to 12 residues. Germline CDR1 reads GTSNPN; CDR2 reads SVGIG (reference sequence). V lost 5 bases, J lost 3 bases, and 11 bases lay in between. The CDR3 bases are TGTGCCTGGTCGACGGGAGTCTACGAGCAGTACTTC. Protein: CAWSTGVYEQYF.

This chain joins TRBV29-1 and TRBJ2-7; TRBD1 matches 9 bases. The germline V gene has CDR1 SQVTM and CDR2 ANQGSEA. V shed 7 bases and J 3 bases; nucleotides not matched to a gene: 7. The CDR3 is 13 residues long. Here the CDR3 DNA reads TGCAGCGCCGGGACAGGGTCGGGCTACGAGCAGTACTTC. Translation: CSAGTGSGYEQYF.

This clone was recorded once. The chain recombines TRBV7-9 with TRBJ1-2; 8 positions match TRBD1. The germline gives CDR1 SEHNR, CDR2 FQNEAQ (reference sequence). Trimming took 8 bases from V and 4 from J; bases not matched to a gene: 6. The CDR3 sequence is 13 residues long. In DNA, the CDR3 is TGTGCCAGCGCGACAGGGGAGGCCTATGGCTACACCTTC. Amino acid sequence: CASATGEAYGYTF.

This chain's CDR3 is CASSYMSGSYNEQFF. The CDR3, as DNA: TGTGCCAGCAGTTACATGTCGGGATCCTACAATGAGCAGTTCTTC. The chain carries TRBV6-6 and TRBJ2-1, with a tentative D call TRBD2 (5 bases). The V gene's germline CDR1 is MNHNY and CDR2 SVGAGI (reference sequence). CDR3 size: 15 residues. Deletions cut 2 bases from V and 1 base from J, with 9 bases between.

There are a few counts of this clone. The CDR3 loop is CASSLVFPSYEDTQYF. Here the CDR3 DNA reads TGTGCCAGCAGCTTGGTCTTTCCTAGCTACGAAGATACGCAGTATTTT. The chain joins TRBV7-2 to TRBJ2-3, with D possibly matching TRBD2 (5 bases). The CDR3 runs to 16 residues. With 3 bases removed from V and 5 bases from J, the gap between germline ends came to 18 bases. Germline V gives CDR1 SGHTA, CDR2 FQGNSA.

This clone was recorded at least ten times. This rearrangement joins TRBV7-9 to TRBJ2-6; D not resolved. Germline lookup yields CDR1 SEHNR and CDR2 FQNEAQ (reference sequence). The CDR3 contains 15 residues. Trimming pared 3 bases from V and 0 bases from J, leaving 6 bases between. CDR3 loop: CASSFRYSGANVLTF. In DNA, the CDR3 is TGTGCCAGCAGCTTCCGGTACTCTGGGGCCAACGTCCTGACTTTC.

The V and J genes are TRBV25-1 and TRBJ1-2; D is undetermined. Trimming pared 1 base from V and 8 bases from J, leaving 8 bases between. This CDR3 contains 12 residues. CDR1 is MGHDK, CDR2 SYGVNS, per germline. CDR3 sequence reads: CASSEWSKGYTF. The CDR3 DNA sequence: TGTGCCAGCAGTGAATGGTCCAAGGGCTACACCTTC.

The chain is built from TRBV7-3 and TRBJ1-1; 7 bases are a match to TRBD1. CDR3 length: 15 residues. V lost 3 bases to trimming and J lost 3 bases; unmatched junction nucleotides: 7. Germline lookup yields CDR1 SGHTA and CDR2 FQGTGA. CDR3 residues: CASSLDRLTYTEAFF. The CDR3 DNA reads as TGTGCCAGCAGCTTGGACAGGCTGACTTACACTGAAGCTTTCTTT. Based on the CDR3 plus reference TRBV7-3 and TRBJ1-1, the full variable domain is GAGVSQTPSNKVTEKGKYVELRCDPISGHTALYWYRQSLGQGPEFLIYFQGTGAADDSGLPNDRFFAVRPEGSVSTLKIQRTERGDSAVYLCASSLDRLTYTEAFFGQGTRLTVV.